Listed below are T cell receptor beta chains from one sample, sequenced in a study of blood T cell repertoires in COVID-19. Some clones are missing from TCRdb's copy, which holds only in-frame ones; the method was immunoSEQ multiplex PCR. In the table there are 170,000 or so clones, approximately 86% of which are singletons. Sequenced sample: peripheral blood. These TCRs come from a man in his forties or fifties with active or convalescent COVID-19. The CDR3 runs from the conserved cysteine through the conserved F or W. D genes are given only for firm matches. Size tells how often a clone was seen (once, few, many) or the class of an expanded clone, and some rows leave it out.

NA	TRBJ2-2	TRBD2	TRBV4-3	CASSQDSSGAFPGELFF	TGCGCCAGCAGCCAAGACTCTAGCGGAGCCTTCCCCGGGGAGCTGTTTTTT
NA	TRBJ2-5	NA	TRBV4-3	CASSQDRGGETQYF	TGCGCCAGCAGCCAAGACAGGGGTGGAGAGACCCAGTACTTC
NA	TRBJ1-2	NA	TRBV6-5	CASSYRTVHGYTF	TGTGCCAGCAGTTATCGGACAGTCCATGGCTACACCTTC
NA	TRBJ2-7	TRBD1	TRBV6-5	CASEQRDRGYEQYF	TGTGCCAGCGAACAAAGGGACAGGGGTTACGAGCAGTACTTC
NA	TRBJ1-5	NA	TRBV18	CASSPVQGDALNQPQHF	TGTGCCAGCTCACCGGTTCAGGGCGACGCACTCAATCAGCCCCAGCATTTT
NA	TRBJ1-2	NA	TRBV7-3	CASSLNGEGNTF	TGTGCCAGCAGCTTAAATGGGGAGGGAAACACCTTC
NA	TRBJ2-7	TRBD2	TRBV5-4	CASSLGTSGGSSYEQYF	TGTGCCAGCAGCTTGGGGACTAGCGGGGGGTCCTCCTACGAGCAGTACTTC
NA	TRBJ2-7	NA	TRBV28	CASRDSNSYEQYF	TGTGCCAGCAGGGACAGTAATAGCTACGAGCAGTACTTC
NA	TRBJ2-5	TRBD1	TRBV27	CASKVGQGLQETQYF	TGTGCCAGCAAGGTCGGACAGGGTCTCCAAGAGACCCAGTACTTC
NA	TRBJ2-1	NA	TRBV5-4	CASSLVVGASYNEQFF	TGTGCCAGCAGCTTGGTGGTAGGGGCCTCTTACAATGAGCAGTTCTTC
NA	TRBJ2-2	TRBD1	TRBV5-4	CASSPWTGVRTGELFF	TGTGCCAGCAGCCCTTGGACAGGGGTGCGAACCGGGGAGCTGTTTTTT
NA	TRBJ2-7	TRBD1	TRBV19	CASSMGTGGYEQYF	TGTGCCAGTAGTATGGGGACAGGGGGCTACGAGCAGTACTTC
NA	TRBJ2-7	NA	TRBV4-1	CASSQEGGALDLSYEQYF	TGCGCCAGCAGCCAAGAAGGGGGAGCCCTTGACCTCTCCTACGAGCAGTACTTC
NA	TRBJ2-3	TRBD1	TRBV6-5	CASRGTGGAGDTQYF	TGTGCCAGCAGAGGGACAGGGGGCGCGGGAGATACGCAGTATTTT
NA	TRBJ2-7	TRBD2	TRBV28	CASSGTGTSGIYEQYF	TGTGCCAGCAGTGGTACCGGGACTAGCGGGATTTACGAGCAGTACTTC
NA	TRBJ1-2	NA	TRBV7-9	CASSPNAGDYGYTF	TGTGCCAGCAGCCCTAACGCAGGGGACTATGGCTACACCTTC
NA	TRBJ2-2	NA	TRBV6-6	CAGRGYTGELFF	TGTGCCGGCCGGGGTTACACCGGGGAGCTGTTTTTT
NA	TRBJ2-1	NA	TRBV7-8	CASSSEFSYNEQFF	TGTGCCAGCAGCTCGGAGTTCTCCTACAATGAGCAGTTCTTC
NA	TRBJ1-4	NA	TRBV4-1	CASRHGSTNEKLFF	TGCGCCAGCCGCCATGGCTCAACTAATGAAAAACTGTTTTTT
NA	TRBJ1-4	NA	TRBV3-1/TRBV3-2	CASSKGLDEKLFF	TGTGCCAGCAGCAAAGGACTGGATGAAAAACTGTTTTTT
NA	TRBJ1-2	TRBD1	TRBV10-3	CAITPGQGYNYGYTF	TGTGCCATCACCCCGGGACAGGGGTATAACTATGGCTACACCTTC
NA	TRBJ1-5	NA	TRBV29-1	CSVDTGDGQPQHF	TGCAGCGTTGACACAGGTGACGGTCAGCCCCAGCATTTT
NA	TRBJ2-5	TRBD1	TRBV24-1	CATSDPPGTGGAQYF	TGTGCCACCAGTGATCCGCCCGGGACAGGGGGGGCCCAGTACTTC
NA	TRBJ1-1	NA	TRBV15	CATSSPGTEAFF	TGTGCCACCAGCAGCCCGGGCACTGAAGCTTTCTTT
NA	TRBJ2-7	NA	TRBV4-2	CASSQTGSYEQYF	TGTGCCAGCAGCCAAACAGGGTCCTACGAGCAGTACTTC
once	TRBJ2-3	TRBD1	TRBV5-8	CASSQGQGRLDTQYF	TGTGCCAGCAGCCAAGGACAGGGCAGGCTGGATACGCAGTATTTT
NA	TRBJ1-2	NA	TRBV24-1	CATSARVGNGYTF	TGTGCCACCAGTGCCAGGGTTGGTAATGGCTACACCTTC
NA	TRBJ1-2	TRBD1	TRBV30	CAWSPWTGSGMAIVYGYTF	TGTGCCTGGAGTCCCTGGACAGGGAGCGGGATGGCGATCGTCTATGGCTACACCTTC
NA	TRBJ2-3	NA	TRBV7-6	CASSLGGRGGTDTQYF	TGTGCCAGCAGCTTAGGAGGAAGGGGTGGGACAGATACGCAGTATTTT
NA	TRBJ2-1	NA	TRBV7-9	CASSLQGNYNEQFF	TGTGCCAGCAGCTTACAGGGGAACTACAATGAGCAGTTCTTC
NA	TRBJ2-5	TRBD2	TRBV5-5	CASSWEGSETQYF	TGTGCCAGCAGCTGGGAGGGAAGCGAGACCCAGTACTTC
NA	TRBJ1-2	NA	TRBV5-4	CASSLAGDGYTF	TGTGCCAGCAGCTTGGCAGGGGACGGCTACACCTTC
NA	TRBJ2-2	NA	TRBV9	CASSPNPYGSTGELFF	TGTGCCAGCAGCCCCAACCCTTACGGGTCCACCGGGGAGCTGTTTTTT
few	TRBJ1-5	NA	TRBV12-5	CASGLMQFNSNQPQHF	TGTGCTAGTGGTTTGATGCAGTTTAATAGCAATCAGCCCCAGCATTTT
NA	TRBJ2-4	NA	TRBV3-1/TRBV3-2	CASSPLAAKNIQYF	TGTGCCAGCAGCCCCCTGGCCGCCAAAAACATTCAGTACTTC
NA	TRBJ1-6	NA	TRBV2	CASSESRADSPLHF	TGTGCCAGCAGTGAATCCAGGGCGGATTCACCCCTCCACTTT
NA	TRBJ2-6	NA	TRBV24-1	CATSGVVESGANVLTF	TGTGCCACCAGTGGTGTAGTCGAATCTGGGGCCAACGTCCTGACTTTC
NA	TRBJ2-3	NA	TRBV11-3	CASSPGGTDTQYF	TGTGCCAGCAGCCCGGGGGGCACAGATACGCAGTATTTT
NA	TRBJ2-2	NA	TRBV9	CASSATVTWNTGELFF	TGTGCCAGTAGCGCGACAGTAACCTGGAACACCGGGGAGCTGTTTTTT
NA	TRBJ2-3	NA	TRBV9	CASGGLVSTDTQYF	TGTGCCAGCGGTGGACTGGTTAGCACAGATACGCAGTATTTT
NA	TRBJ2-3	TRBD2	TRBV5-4	CASSPWFSGGSDTQYF	TGTGCCAGCAGCCCTTGGTTTAGCGGGGGTTCAGATACGCAGTATTTT
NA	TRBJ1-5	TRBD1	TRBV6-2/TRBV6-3	CASSYSPTGGNQPQHF	TGTGCCAGCAGTTACTCCCCCACAGGGGGCAATCAGCCCCAGCATTTT
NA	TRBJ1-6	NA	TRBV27	CASRGLGSSPLHF	TGTGCCAGCAGGGGACTAGGGAGTTCACCCCTCCACTTT
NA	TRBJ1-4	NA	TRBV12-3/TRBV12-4	CASRGHFHEKLFF	TGTGCCAGCAGGGGACATTTCCATGAAAAACTGTTTTTT
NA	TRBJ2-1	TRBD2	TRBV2	CASSEESGGSGLSEQFF	TGTGCCAGCAGTGAAGAATCGGGCGGGAGCGGACTATCTGAGCAGTTCTTC
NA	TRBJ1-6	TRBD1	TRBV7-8	CASSLGDSSYNSPLHF	TGTGCCAGCAGCTTAGGGGACAGCTCCTATAATTCACCCCTCCACTTT
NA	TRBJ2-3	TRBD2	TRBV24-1	CATSVTQAGAGDTQYF	TGTGCCACCAGTGTTACACAAGCGGGGGCGGGAGATACGCAGTATTTT
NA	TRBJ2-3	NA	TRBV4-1	CASSQDSGGGTDTQYF	TGCGCCAGCAGCCAAGATTCGGGGGGCGGGACAGATACGCAGTATTTT
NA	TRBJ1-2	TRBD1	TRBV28	CASSSPGQSYGYTF	TGTGCCAGCAGTTCTCCGGGACAGAGTTATGGCTACACCTTC
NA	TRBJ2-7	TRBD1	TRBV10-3	CAISVAGTGTYYEQYF	TGTGCCATCAGCGTTGCCGGGACAGGGACCTACTACGAGCAGTACTTC
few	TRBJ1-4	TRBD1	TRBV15	CATSRTGQGGEKLFF	TGTGCCACCAGCAGAACCGGACAGGGAGGCGAAAAACTGTTTTTT
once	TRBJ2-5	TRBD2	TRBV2	CASRPTSGLETQYF	TGTGCCAGCAGGCCAACTAGCGGCTTGGAGACCCAGTACTTC
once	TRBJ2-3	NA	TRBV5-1	CASSLIGVTDTQYF	TGCGCCAGCAGCTTGATAGGGGTCACAGATACGCAGTATTTT